This T cell receptor beta chain comes out of a study of shared clonotypes between healthy human individuals (TCRdb year 2020). Study-level background: A couple of women and three men aged 18 to 49 years were included in the cohort. To increase sequencing depth and limit assay-specific biases, TCR repertoire library preparation and sequencing were carried out by different laboratories using diverse techniques. To estimate repertoire size and how much clonotype sharing occurs between individuals, the study deeply sequenced the blood TCR repertoires of several healthy adults. For each donor, CD4 naive and CD4 memory were each run on three plates, CD8 naive on two plates, and CD8 memory on one plate. Each donor's leukapheresis produced roughly between roughly 0.94 and 9.5 billion PBMCs.

Paper-wide results and their limitations: Only blood was sampled, and tissue TCR repertoires likely differ from those in blood. Naive subsets generally had larger estimated clonotype richness than memory subsets did. Compared with non-shared clonotypes, the clonotypes found in all four sorted-subset donors had higher generation probabilities. When four donors were compared, the shared fraction of clonotypes was 5% to 6.5% for naive CD4, 3% to 4% for naive CD8, roughly 2.3% for memory CD4, and 0.4% for memory CD8. Rarefaction of sorted-subset datasets indicated incomplete sequencing despite the large sequencing depth. Based on pairwise subsampling, the degree of clonotype sharing among donors was expected to be affected by sequencing depth. Because the study included only a small number of donors, the genetic and exposure-history diversity represented was limited.

The donors were healthy, HIV-negative adults with no recently reported acute infections or vaccinations. Only Caucasian adults living in Nashville, Tennessee, USA were represented among the donors. CD4+ T cells were enriched by magnetic negative selection, after which naive cells were positively selected on CD45RA and the negative fraction was taken as the memory subset. After blood collection by leukapheresis, PBMCs were isolated using Ficoll-Histopaque density gradient centrifugation and then cryopreserved in the vapor phase of liquid nitrogen. Analytical flow cytometry was used to check the purity and quantity of each magnetically sorted T cell population. Each sorted fraction had its genomic DNA isolated and then quantified by UV absorbance on a Nanodrop 2000c. CDR1 SGHAT and CDR2 FQNNGV are derived from the germline V gene. Here V drops 5 bases and J drops 4 bases, and the junction holds 6 bases not matched to any gene. Taken from cysteine to phenylalanine, the CDR3 has 16 residues. Only CDR3 DNA remains: 48 bases, in frame from the first base.

Using the deep immunoSEQ assay, multiplex PCR amplified TCR CDR3 regions from genomic DNA. Extracted genomic DNA from each cell subset was distributed evenly across all wells of several immunoSEQ 96-well plates, and each plate was treated as a replicate. For sorted subsets, around 0.2 ug genomic DNA, equal to about 30,000 T cell genomes, was loaded into each replicate PCR. The purified libraries were quantified using a Qubit 3.0 fluorometer, sized with a Bioanalyzer 2100, and then quantified again using the KAPA Library Quantification kit. A separate single-read 150-cycle Illumina NextSeq 550 flow cell was used to sequence each immunoSEQ 96-well plate. Per the source publication's procedure: The immunoSEQ output contained only junctional sequences without quality scores, so filtering could not match that applied to full-length reads. To assign V/J genes and CDR3, sequences were annotated using PyIR, a Python wrapper for IgBLAST v1.9, with IMGT germline references. Reads were removed for weak V/J assignments (E-value above 1e-6), missing CDR3, stop codons, out-of-frame junctions, or ambiguous translated residues. A V3J clonotype was defined by an identical inferred V gene, J gene, and CDR3 amino acid sequence. The percentage overlap between two repertoires was calculated by dividing the number of shared unique clonotypes by the size of the smaller repertoire. RTK rarefaction, the Chao1 estimator, and Recon v2.1 estimates of unobserved clonotypes were used to assess repertoire richness. Generation probabilities for all TCRbeta clonotypes obtained by the gDNA method from a handful of donors were computed using OLGA. Not all clones reach the TCRdb copy of this immuneACCESS table, which keeps in-frame sequences only. Checked studies attribute under half of the gap to unresolved V genes and leave the rest unexplained. V, J and clone size reflect that table, while D and trimming were determined from the DNA. The sample profile shows about 1 million clones; roughly 80% of them were found once. 1.4% of the sample comes from the top ten.

Concerning this clone itself: No antigen is known for it. Within one base of it there is no much larger clone, and no base qualities were kept.

The sample was memory CD4+ T cells sorted from blood. The sample's cell subset or site label, in plain terms: CD45RA-negative fraction. The source is a man aged 18 to 30 in good health. This chain joins TRBV11-2 to TRBJ2-2, and 11 junctional nucleotides match TRBD2. The DNA is as follows: TGTGCCAGCAGCCCCTTACTAGCGGGAGTCACCGGGGAGCTGTTTTTT. The encoded protein is CASSPLLAGVTGELFF.